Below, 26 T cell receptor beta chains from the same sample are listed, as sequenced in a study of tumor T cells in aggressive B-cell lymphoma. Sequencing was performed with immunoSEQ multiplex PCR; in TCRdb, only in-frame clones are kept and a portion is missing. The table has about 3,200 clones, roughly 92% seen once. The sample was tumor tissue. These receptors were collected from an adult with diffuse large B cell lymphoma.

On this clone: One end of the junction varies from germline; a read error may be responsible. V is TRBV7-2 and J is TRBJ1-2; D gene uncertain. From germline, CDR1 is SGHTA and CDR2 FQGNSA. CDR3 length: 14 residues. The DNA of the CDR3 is TGTGCCAGCAGCTTAACCAGAGAGAACTATGGCTACACTTTC. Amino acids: CASSLTRENYGYTF.

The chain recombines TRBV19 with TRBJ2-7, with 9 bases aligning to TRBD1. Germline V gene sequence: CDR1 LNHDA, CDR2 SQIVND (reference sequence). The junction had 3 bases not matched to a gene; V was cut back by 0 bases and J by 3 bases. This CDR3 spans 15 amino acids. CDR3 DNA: TGTGCCAGTAGTATAGAACTGGGACAGGGCTACGAGCAGTACTTC. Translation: CASSIELGQGYEQYF.

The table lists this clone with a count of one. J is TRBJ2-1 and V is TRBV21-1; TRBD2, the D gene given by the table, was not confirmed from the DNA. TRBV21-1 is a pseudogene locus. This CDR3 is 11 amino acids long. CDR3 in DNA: TGTGCCAGCAGCCTGCTAGGTGAGCAGTTCTTC. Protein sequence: CASSLLGEQFF.

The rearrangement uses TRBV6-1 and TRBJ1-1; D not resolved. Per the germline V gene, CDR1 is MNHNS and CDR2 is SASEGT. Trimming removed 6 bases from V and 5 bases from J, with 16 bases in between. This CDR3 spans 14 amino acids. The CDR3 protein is CASRKGGPGTEAFF. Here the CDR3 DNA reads TGTGCCAGCAGGAAGGGAGGGCCGGGGACTGAAGCTTTCTTT.

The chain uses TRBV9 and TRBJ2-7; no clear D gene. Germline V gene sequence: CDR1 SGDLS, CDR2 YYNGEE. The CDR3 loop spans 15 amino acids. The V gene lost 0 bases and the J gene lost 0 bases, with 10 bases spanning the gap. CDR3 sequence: CASSVDPFSSYEQYF. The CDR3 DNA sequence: TGTGCCAGCAGCGTAGACCCTTTCAGCTCCTACGAGCAGTACTTC.

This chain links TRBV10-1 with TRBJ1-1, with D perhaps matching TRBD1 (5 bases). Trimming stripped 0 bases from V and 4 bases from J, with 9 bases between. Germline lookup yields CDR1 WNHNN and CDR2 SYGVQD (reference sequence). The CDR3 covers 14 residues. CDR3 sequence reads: CASSESGDGTEAFF. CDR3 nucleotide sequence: TGCGCCAGCAGTGAGTCAGGGGATGGCACTGAAGCTTTCTTT.

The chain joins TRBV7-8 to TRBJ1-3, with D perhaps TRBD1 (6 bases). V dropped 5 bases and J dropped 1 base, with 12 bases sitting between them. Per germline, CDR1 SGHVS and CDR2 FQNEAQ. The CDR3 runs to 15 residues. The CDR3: CASSPRGLSGNTIYF. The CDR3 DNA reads TGTGCCAGCAGCCCGAGGGGGTTATCTGGAAACACCATATATTTT.

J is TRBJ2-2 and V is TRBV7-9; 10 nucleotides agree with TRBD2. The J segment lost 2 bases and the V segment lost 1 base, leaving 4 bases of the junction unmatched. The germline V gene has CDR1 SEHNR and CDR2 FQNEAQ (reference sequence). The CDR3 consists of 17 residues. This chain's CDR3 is CASSLGGLAPNTGELFF. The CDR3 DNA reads TGTGCCAGCAGCTTAGGGGGACTAGCGCCCAACACCGGGGAGCTGTTTTTT.

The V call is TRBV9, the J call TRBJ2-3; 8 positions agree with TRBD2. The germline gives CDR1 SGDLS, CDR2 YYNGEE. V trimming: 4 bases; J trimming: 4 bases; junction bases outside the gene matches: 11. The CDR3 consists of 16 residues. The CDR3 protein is CASSSRGGILSDTQYF. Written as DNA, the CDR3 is TGTGCCAGCAGCAGTCGGGGGGGCATTTTGTCAGATACGCAGTATTTT.

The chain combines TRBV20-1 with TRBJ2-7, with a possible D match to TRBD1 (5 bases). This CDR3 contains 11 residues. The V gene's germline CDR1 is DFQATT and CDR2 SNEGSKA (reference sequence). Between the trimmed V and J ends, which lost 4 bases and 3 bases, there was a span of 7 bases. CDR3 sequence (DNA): TGCAGTGCTACAGGGAACTACGAGCAGTACTTC. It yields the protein CSATGNYEQYF.

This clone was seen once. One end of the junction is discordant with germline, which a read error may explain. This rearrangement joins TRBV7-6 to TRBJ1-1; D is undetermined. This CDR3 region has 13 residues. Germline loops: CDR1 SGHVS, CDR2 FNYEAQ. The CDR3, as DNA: TGTGCCAGCAGTCGTAGGGAGCGCACTAAAGCTTTCTTT. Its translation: CASSRRERTKAFF.

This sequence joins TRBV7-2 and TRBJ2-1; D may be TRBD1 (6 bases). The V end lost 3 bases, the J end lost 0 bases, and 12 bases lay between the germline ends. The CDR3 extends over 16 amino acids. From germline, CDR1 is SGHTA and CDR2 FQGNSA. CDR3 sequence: CASSFSTDSSYNEQFF. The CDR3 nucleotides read TGTGCCAGCAGCTTCTCGACGGACAGCTCCTACAATGAGCAGTTCTTC.

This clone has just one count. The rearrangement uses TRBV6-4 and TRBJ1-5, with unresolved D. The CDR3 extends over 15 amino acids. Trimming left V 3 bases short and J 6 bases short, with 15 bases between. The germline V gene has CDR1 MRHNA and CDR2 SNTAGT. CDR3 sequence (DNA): TGTGCCAGCAGTGAGCCGGAGGGAGTCGGTCAGCCCCAGCATTTT. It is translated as CASSEPEGVGQPQHF.

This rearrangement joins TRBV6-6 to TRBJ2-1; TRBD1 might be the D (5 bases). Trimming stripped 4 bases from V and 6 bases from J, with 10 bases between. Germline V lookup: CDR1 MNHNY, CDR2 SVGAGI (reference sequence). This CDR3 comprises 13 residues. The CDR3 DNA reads TGTGCCAGCAGTTTTCAGGGTCGCAATGAGCAGTTCTTC. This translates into CASSFQGRNEQFF.

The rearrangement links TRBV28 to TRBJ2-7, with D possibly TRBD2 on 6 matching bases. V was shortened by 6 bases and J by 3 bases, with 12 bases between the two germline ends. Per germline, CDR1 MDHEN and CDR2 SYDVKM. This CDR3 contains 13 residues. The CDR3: CASRTGRFYEQYF. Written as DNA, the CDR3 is TGTGCCAGCAGAACCGGGAGATTCTACGAGCAGTACTTC.

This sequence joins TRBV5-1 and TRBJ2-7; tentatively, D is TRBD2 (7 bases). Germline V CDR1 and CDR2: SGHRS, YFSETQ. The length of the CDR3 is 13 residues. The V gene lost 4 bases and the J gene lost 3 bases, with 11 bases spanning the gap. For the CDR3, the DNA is TGCGCCAGCAGCCTAGGGGGGGTCTACGAGCAGTACTTC. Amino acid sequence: CASSLGGVYEQYF. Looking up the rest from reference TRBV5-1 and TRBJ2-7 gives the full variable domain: KAGVTQTPRYLIKTRGQQVTLSCSPISGHRSVSWYQQTPGQGLQFLFEYFSETQRNKGNFPGRFSGRQFSNSRSEMNVSTLELGDSALYLCASSLGGVYEQYFGPGTRLTVT.

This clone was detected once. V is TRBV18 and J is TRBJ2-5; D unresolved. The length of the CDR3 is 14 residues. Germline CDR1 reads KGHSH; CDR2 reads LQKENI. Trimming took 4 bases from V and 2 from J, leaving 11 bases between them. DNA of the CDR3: TGTGCCAGCTCACGCCCTCATCTACAAGAGACCCAGTACTTC. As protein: CASSRPHLQETQYF.

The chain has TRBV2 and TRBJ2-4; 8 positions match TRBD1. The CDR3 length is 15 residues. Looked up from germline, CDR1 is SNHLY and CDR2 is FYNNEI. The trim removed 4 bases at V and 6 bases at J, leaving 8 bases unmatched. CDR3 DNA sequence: TGTGCCAGCAGTGTGGGGCAGGGGGCCGGAAACATTCAGTACTTC. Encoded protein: CASSVGQGAGNIQYF.

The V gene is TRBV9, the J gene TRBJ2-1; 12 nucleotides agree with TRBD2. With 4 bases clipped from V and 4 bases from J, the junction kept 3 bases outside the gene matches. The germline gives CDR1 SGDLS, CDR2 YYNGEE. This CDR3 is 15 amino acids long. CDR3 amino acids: CASSLTSGRYNEQFF. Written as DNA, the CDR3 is TGTGCCAGCAGCCTTACTAGCGGGAGGTACAATGAGCAGTTCTTC.

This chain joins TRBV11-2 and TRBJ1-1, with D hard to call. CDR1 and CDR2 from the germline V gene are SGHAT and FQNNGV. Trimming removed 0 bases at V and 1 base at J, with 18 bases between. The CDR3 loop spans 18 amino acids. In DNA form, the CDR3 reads TGTGCCAGCAGCTTAGATTATAGGCTCGGGAGGGCGAACACTGAAGCTTTCTTT. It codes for CASSLDYRLGRANTEAFF.

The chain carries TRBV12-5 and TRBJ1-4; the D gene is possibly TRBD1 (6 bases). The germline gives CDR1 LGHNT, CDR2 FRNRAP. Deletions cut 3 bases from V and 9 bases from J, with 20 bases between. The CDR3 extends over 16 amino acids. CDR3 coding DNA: TGTGCTAGTGGTTTAGATACCGGGACAAGGCAGAAAAAACTGTTTTTT. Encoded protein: CASGLDTGTRQKKLFF.

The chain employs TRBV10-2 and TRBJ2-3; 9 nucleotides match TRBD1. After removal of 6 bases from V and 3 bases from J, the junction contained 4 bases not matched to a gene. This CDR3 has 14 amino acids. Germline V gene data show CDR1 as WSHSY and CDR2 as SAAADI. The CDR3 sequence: CASSEDRGTDTQYF. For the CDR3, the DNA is TGCGCCAGCAGCGAGGACAGGGGAACAGATACGCAGTATTTT.

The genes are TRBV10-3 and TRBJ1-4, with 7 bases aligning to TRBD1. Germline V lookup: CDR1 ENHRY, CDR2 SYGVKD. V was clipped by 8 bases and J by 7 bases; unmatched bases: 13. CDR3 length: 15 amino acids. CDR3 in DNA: TGTGCCATCCCGGAGGGGCGCAGGGGGATTGAAAAACTGTTTTTT. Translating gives CAIPEGRRGIEKLFF.

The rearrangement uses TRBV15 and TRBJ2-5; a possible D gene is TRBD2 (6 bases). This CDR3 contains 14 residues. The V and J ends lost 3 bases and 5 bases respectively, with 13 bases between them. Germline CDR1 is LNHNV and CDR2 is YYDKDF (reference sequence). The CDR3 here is CATSRSGHKETQYF. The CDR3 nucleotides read TGTGCCACCAGCAGGAGCGGGCATAAGGAGACCCAGTACTTC.

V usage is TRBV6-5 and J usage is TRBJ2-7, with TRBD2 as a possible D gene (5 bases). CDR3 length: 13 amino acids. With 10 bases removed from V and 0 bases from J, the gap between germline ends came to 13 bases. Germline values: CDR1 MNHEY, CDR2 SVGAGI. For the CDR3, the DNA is TGTGCCACCTCAGCGGTCCTCTCCTACGAGCAGTACTTC. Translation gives CATSAVLSYEQYF.

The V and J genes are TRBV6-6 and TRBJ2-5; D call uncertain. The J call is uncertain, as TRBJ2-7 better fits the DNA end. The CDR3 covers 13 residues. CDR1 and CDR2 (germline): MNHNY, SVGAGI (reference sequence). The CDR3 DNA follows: TGTGCCAGCAGTTACTCCATTACCTACGAGCAGTACTTC. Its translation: CASSYSITYEQYF.